This T cell receptor beta chain was sequenced during a study of T cells in Graves' hyperthyroidism and ophthalmopathy. Study background: Blood from the periphery was taken at initial diagnosis, before any treatment.

The CDR3 covers 15 residues. J lost 3 bases, V lost 3 bases, and 6 bases had no gene match. Per the germline V gene, CDR1 is DFQATT and CDR2 is SNEGSKA (reference sequence). What was amplified from RNA transcripts were TCR beta CDR3 regions. First-round RT-PCR targeting the TCR CDR3 was performed with the HTBI primer set. Each CDR3 protein gets one entry after TCRdb re-called the multiplex PCR reads with MiXCR. The sample includes around 430,000 distinct CDR3 sequences, about 15% seen only once; the top ten take 30% to 35%. The hyperthyroidism patients had all been newly diagnosed, and their disease duration was under 2 months. Their ages ranged from 18 to 65 years.

The sequencing input was blood. The chain links TRBV20-1 to TRBJ2-2; the match to TRBD2 covers 8 bases. The origin of this receptor is a woman in her 30s with Graves' hyperthyroidism. In DNA, the CDR3 is TGCAGTGCTAGGGAGCGGGAGTACGACACCGGGGAGCTGTTTTTT. Encoded protein: CSAREREYDTGELFF.